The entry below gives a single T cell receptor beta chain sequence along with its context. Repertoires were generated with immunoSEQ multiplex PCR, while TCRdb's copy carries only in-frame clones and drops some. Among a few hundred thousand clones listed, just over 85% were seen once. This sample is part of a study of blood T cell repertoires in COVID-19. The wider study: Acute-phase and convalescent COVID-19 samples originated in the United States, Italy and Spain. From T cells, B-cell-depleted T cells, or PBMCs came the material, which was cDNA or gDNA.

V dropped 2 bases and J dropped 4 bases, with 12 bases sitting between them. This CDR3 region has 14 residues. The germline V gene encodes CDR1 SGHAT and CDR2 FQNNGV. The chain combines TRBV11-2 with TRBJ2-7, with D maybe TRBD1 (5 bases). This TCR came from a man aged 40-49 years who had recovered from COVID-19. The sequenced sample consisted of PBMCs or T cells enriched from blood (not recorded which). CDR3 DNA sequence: TGTGCCAGCAGCTTACGACAGTTACTGTACGAGCAGTACTTC. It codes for CASSLRQLLYEQYF.